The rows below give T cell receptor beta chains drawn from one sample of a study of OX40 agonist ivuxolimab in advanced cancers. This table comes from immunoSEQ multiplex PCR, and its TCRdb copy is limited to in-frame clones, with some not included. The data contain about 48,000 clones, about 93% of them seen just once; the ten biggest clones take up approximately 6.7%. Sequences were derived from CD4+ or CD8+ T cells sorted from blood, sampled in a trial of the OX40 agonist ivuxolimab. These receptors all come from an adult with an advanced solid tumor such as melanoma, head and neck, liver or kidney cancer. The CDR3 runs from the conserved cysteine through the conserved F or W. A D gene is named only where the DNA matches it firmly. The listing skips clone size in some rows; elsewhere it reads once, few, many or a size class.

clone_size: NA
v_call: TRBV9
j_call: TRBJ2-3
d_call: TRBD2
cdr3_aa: CASSERLAATQYF
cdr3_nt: TGTGCCAGCAGCGAGCGACTAGCGGCAACGCAGTATTTT

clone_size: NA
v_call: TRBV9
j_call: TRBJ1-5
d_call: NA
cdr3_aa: CASSVALGQPQHF
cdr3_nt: TGTGCCAGCAGCGTAGCGCTGGGTCAGCCCCAGCATTTT

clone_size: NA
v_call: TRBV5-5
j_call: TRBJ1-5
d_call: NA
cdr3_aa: CASSLEALQGMGQPQHF
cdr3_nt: TGTGCCAGCAGCTTGGAGGCTCTACAGGGAATGGGACAGCCCCAGCATTTT

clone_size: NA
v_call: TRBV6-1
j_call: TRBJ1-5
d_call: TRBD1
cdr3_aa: CASTDNRGGQPQHF
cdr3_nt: TGTGCCAGCACCGATAACAGGGGGGGACAGCCCCAGCATTTT

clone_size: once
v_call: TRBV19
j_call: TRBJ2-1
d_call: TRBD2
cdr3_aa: CATVRASGGVTYNEQFF
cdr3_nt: TGTGCCACCGTCCGGGCTAGCGGGGGAGTCACCTACAATGAGCAGTTCTTC

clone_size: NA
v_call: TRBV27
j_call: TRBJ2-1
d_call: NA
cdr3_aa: CASSSPFEQFF
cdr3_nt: TGTGCCAGCAGTTCCCCATTCGAGCAGTTCTTC

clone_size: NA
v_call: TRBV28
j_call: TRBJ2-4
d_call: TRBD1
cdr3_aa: CASSFPRDRVNKNIQYF
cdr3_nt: TGTGCCAGCAGTTTCCCCCGGGACAGGGTTAACAAAAACATTCAGTACTTC

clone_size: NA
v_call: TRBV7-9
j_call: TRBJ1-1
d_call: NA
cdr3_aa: CASSTNTRTNTEAFF
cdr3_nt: TGTGCCAGCAGTACAAACACCCGGACGAACACTGAAGCTTTCTTT

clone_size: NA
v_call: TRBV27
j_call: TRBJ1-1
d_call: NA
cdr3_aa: CASSLRGYTEAFF
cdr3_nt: TGTGCCAGCAGTTTAAGGGGTTACACTGAAGCTTTCTTT

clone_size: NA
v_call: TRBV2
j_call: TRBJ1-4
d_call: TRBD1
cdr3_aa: CASSEGTGNEKLFF
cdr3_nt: TGTGCCAGCAGTGAGGGGACAGGGAATGAAAAACTGTTTTTT

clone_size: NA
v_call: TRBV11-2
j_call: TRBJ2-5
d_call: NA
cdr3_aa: CASSLVSGGGHKETQYF
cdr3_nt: TGTGCCAGCAGCTTAGTTAGTGGGGGGGGCCATAAAGAGACCCAGTACTTC

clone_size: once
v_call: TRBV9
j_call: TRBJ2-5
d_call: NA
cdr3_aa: CASSANQETQYF
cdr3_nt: TGTGCCAGCAGCGCCAACCAAGAGACCCAGTACTTC

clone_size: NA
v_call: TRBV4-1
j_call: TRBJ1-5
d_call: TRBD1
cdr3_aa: CASSQDRRDRNQPQHF
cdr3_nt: TGCGCCAGCAGCCAAGATCGGCGGGACAGGAATCAGCCCCAGCATTTT

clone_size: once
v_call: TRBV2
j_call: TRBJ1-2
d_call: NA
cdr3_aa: CASSEGQGREGYTF
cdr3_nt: TGTGCCAGCAGTGAGGGGCAGGGGAGGGAGGGCTACACCTTC

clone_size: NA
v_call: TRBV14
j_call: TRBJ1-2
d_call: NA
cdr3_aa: CASSQEMRDNGYTF
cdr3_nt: TGTGCCAGCAGCCAAGAGATGAGGGATAATGGCTACACCTTC

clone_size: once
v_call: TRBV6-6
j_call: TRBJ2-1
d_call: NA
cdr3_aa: CASSAGPTLGEQFF
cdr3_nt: TGTGCCAGCAGTGCGGGACCAACCCTGGGTGAGCAGTTCTTC

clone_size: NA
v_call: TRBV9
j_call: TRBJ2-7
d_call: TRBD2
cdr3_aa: CASSDGLAGYEQYF
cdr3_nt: TGTGCCAGCAGCGACGGACTAGCGGGCTACGAGCAGTACTTC

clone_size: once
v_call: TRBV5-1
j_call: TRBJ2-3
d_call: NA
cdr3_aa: CASSPTASTDTQYF
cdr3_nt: TGCGCCAGCAGCCCCACAGCTAGCACAGATACGCAGTATTTT

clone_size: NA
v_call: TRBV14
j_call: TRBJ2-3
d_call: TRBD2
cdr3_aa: CASSQGIGAGATDDTQYF
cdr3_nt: TGTGCCAGCAGCCAAGGAATCGGAGCGGGGGCGACTGATGATACGCAGTATTTT

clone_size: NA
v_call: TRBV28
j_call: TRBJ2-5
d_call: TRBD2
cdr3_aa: CASRFGGGVRETQYF
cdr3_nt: TGTGCCAGCAGATTCGGCGGGGGGGTAAGGGAGACCCAGTACTTC

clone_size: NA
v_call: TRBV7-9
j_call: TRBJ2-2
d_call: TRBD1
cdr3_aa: CASTPGQANTGELFF
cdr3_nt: TGTGCCAGCACTCCGGGACAGGCAAACACCGGGGAGCTGTTTTTT

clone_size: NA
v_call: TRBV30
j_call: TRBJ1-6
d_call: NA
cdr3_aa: CAWKQGLYNSPLHF
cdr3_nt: TGTGCCTGGAAACAGGGACTCTATAATTCACCCCTCCACTTT

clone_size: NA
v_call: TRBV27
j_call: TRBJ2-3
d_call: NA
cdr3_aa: CASSPGQPRTDTQYF
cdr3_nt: TGTGCCAGCAGTCCCGGACAGCCCCGCACAGATACGCAGTATTTT

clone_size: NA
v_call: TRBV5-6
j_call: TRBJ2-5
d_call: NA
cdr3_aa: CASSYSSRQETQYF
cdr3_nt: TGTGCCAGCAGCTATAGCAGCCGACAAGAGACCCAGTACTTC

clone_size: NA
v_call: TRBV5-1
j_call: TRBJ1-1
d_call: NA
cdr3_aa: CASSLGTEAFF
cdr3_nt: TGCGCCAGCAGCTTGGGGACTGAAGCTTTCTTT

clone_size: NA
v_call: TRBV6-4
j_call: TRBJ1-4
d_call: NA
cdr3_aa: CASSQEAFGEKLFF
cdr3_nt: TGTGCCAGCAGTCAGGAGGCTTTCGGTGAAAAACTGTTTTTT

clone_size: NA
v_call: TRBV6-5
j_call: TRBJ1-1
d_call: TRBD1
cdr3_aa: CASRTGGTEAFF
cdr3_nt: TGTGCCAGCCGAACAGGGGGAACTGAAGCTTTCTTT

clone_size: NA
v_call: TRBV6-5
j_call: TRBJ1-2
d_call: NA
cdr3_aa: CASSRNRDGGYTF
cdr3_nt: TGTGCCAGCAGTAGGAACAGGGATGGCGGCTACACCTTC

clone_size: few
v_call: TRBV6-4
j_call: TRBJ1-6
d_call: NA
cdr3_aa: CASSDSDNSPLHF
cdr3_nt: TGTGCCAGCAGTGACTCGGACAATTCACCCCTCCACTTT

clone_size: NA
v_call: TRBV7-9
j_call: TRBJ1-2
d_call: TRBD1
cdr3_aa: CASSFRDRGYGYTF
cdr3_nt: TGTGCCAGCAGCTTCCGGGACAGGGGCTATGGCTACACCTTC

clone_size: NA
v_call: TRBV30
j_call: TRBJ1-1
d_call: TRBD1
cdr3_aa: CAWSVQGATEAFF
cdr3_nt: TGTGCCTGGAGTGTACAGGGGGCTACAGAAGCTTTCTTT

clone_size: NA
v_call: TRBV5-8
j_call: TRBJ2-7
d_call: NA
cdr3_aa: CASSLGPTYEQYF
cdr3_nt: TGTGCCAGCAGCTTGGGACCAACCTACGAGCAGTACTTC

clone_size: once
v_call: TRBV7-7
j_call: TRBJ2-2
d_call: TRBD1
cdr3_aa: CASSPGTGGFTGELFF
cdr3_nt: TGTGCTAGCAGCCCCGGGACAGGGGGTTTCACCGGGGAGCTGTTTTTT

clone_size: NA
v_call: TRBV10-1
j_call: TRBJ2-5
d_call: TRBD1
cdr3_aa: CASSEQGPGETQYF
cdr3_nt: TGCGCCAGCAGCGAACAGGGGCCCGGGGAGACCCAGTACTTC

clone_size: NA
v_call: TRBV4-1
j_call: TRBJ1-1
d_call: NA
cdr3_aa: CASSQARYGDTEAFF
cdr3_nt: TGCGCCAGCAGCCAAGCGCGATATGGGGACACTGAAGCTTTCTTT

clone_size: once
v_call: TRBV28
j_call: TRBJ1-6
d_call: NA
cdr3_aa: CASSHRGGVYNSPLHF
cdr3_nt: TGTGCCAGCAGTCATCGCGGCGGAGTCTATAATTCACCCCTCCACTTT

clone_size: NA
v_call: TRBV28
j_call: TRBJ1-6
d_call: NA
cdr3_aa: CASSLSTPPAPSPLHF
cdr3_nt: TGTGCCAGCAGTTTATCTACCCCGCCGGCTCCTTCACCCCTCCACTTT

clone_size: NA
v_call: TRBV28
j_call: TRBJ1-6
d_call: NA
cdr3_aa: CASSFFGGSPLHF
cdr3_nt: TGTGCCAGCAGTTTTTTTGGGGGTTCACCCCTCCACTTT

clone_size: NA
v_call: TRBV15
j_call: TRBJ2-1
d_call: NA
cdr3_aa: CATSRLGPFYNGQFF
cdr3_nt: TGTGCCACCAGCCGCCTGGGACCGTTCTACAATGGGCAGTTCTTC

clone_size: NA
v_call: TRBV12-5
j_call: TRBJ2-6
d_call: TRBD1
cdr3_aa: CASGFRFGTESSGANVLTF
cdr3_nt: TGTGCTAGTGGTTTTCGGTTCGGGACAGAGAGCTCTGGGGCCAACGTCCTGACTTTC